Below, 23 T cell receptor beta chains from the same sample are listed, as sequenced in a study of CD8 T cells in Susac syndrome. A quantity of about 0.5 to 1 ug RNA underwent reverse transcription using random hexamers. MiXCR was run by TCRdb on the immunoSEQ multiplex PCR reads, yielding one entry per CDR3 protein. The table records around 190,000 distinct CDR3 sequences, 95% of them present only once. The sample comprised CD4+ T cells from PBMCs. The receptor set was obtained from a human donor in good health.

The rearrangement joins TRBV9 to TRBJ1-2; 9 bases agree with TRBD1. CDR1 SGDLS and CDR2 YYNGEE come from the germline V gene. V lost 1 base, J lost 6 bases, and 4 bases stayed unmatched. CDR3 length: 14 residues. The DNA for the CDR3 is TGTGCCAGCAGCGTACGACAGGGGGATAATGGCTACACCTTC. It encodes CASSVRQGDNGYTF.

This chain uses TRBV29-1 with TRBJ2-2, with TRBD2 matching 8 bases. The V gene end was trimmed by 6 bases and the J gene end by 6 bases; junction bases not matched to a gene: 9. The CDR3 is 14 residues long. From germline, CDR1 is SQVTM and CDR2 ANQGSEA. CDR3 region: CSVAGLVRSGELFF. The CDR3 DNA reads as TGCAGCGTGGCGGGACTAGTACGCTCCGGGGAGCTGTTTTTT.

This clonotype occurred a few times. The CDR3, as DNA: TGTGCCAGCAGTTATGGGGGAGATGAGCAGTTCTTC. It encodes CASSYGGDEQFF. The V and J genes are TRBV6-6 and TRBJ2-1; D is perhaps TRBD1 or TRBD2 (5 bases each). V was shortened by 3 bases and J by 8 bases, with 8 bases between the two germline ends. The CDR3 totals 12 residues. CDR1 is MNHNY, CDR2 SVGAGI, per germline (reference sequence).

The gene calls are TRBV2 and TRBJ2-2; 7 bases fit TRBD2. The V gene end was trimmed by 1 base and the J gene end by 9 bases; junction bases not matched to a gene: 11. This CDR3 contains 16 residues. Per germline, CDR1 SNHLY and CDR2 FYNNEI. This CDR3 is CASSEDWGGGFRELFF. The CDR3 region has the DNA TGTGCCAGCAGTGAAGATTGGGGCGGGGGTTTCAGGGAGCTGTTTTTT.

This chain connects TRBV20-1 to TRBJ2-1; D perhaps matches TRBD1 (5 bases). Between the trimmed V and J ends, which lost 5 bases and 1 base, there was a span of 12 bases. Germline CDR1 DFQATT, CDR2 SNEGSKA (reference sequence). The CDR3 consists of 14 residues. The CDR3 is CSAGAAGSYNEQFF. In nucleotides, the CDR3 is TGCAGTGCTGGGGCAGCAGGGTCCTACAATGAGCAGTTCTTC.

J is TRBJ2-3 and V is TRBV12-3 or TRBV12-4; D is tentatively TRBD1 or TRBD2 (5 bases each). V lost 5 bases and J lost 0, with 12 bases in between. The CDR3 is 15 residues long. The CDR3 here is CASSPPGASTDTQYF. The CDR3 region has the DNA TGTGCCAGCAGTCCCCCCGGGGCTAGCACAGATACGCAGTATTTT.

The chain recombines TRBV20-1 with TRBJ2-7, with D possibly called TRBD1 or TRBD2 (5 bases each). CDR1 and CDR2 (germline): DFQATT, SNEGSKA (reference sequence). CDR3 length: 14 residues. V dropped 3 bases and J dropped 9 bases, with 21 bases sitting between them. For the CDR3, the DNA is TGCAGTGCTAGGGGGGACGACCCAACCGACGGGCAGTACTTC. It codes for CSARGDDPTDGQYF.

The chain is built from TRBV24-1 and TRBJ2-1, with D maybe TRBD1 (6 bases). V lost 5 bases and J lost 0, with 13 bases in between. Germline-derived CDR1 and CDR2 are KGHDR and SFDVKD. The CDR3 spans 16 residues. CDR3 region: CATSAVTGSSYNEQFF. Here the CDR3 DNA reads TGTGCCACCAGTGCCGTAACAGGGAGCTCCTACAATGAGCAGTTCTTC.

The chain recombines TRBV6-2 or TRBV6-3 with TRBJ2-6; D not resolved. CDR3 size: 15 residues. The V and J ends lost 5 bases and 0 bases respectively, with 8 bases between them. CDR1 is MNHEY and CDR2 is SVGEGT in the germline V gene. CDR3 residues: CASSRWISGANVLTF. The CDR3 nucleotides read TGTGCCAGCAGTCGCTGGATCTCTGGGGCCAACGTCCTGACTTTC.

This rearrangement joins TRBV5-4 to TRBJ2-3, with D tentatively TRBD1 or TRBD2 (5 bases each). With 4 bases removed from V and 4 bases from J, the gap between germline ends came to 16 bases. The CDR3 sequence is 15 residues long. The germline V gene has CDR1 SGHNT and CDR2 YYREEE (reference sequence). The CDR3 DNA sequence: TGTGCCAGCAGCCCTCGGGACGGTGGGCCAGATACGCAGTATTTT. It is translated as CASSPRDGGPDTQYF.

The gene calls are TRBV19 and TRBJ2-5, with 7 bases that match TRBD1. The V and J ends lost 7 bases and 3 bases, in that order; junction bases with no gene match: 8. The CDR3 extends over 14 amino acids. CDR1 and CDR2 from the germline V gene are LNHDA and SQIVND (reference sequence). CDR3 amino acids: CASKGRQGEETQYF. The DNA of the CDR3 is TGTGCCAGTAAGGGGCGACAGGGAGAAGAGACCCAGTACTTC.

This chain links TRBV28 with TRBJ2-1; D is uncertain. The ends were cut back, 6 bases at V and 9 bases at J, with 18 bases in the middle. CDR1 and CDR2 from the germline V gene are MDHEN and SYDVKM. The CDR3 runs 14 residues. This chain's CDR3 is CASSLVGIPGEQFF. DNA for the CDR3: TGTGCCAGCAGCTTAGTGGGGATCCCTGGTGAGCAGTTCTTC.

V gene TRBV30 combines with J gene TRBJ1-1; TRBD1 aligns across 10 bases. After removal of 7 bases from V and 5 bases from J, the junction contained 13 bases not matched to a gene. This CDR3 is built from 15 residues. Germline V CDR1 and CDR2: GTSNPN, SVGIG (reference sequence). The CDR3 DNA follows: TGTGCCTTTTTAGGGGACAGGGGTTATATTACTGAAGCTTTCTTT. It is translated as CAFLGDRGYITEAFF.

The V gene is TRBV3-1, the J gene TRBJ2-3; the D is unclear. V lost 3 bases, J lost 5 bases, and 12 bases lay in between. CDR3 size: 14 residues. Germline V CDR1 and CDR2: LGHDT, YNNKEL (reference sequence). For the CDR3, the DNA is TGTGCCAGCAGCCAGGGCCCCGAAGGAGATACGCAGTATTTT. Translation gives CASSQGPEGDTQYF.

J is TRBJ2-1 and V is TRBV24-1; D gene uncertain. The CDR3 contains 11 residues. Per the germline V gene, CDR1 is KGHDR and CDR2 is SFDVKD. The V gene lost 3 bases and the J gene lost 10 bases, with 6 bases spanning the gap. The DNA for the CDR3 is TGTGCCACCAGTGATAAGACCGAGCAGTTCTTC. Protein product: CATSDKTEQFF.

The chain employs TRBV7-8 and TRBJ2-5; the D gene is possibly TRBD2 (6 bases). CDR3 length: 15 amino acids. V lost 0 bases and J lost 3, with 11 bases in between. CDR1 SGHVS and CDR2 FQNEAQ come from the germline V gene. CDR3 sequence (DNA): TGTGCCAGCAGCTTAGCGGGAGGTAGAGAAGAGACCCAGTACTTC. It is translated as CASSLAGGREETQYF. Complete variable domain (other parts from reference TRBV7-8 and TRBJ2-5): GAGVSQSPRYKVAKRGQDVALRCDPISGHVSLFWYQQALGQGPEFLTYFQNEAQLDKSGLPSDRFFAERPEGSVSTLKIQRTQQEDSAVYLCASSLAGGREETQYFGPGTRLLVL.

The rearrangement uses TRBV7-9 and TRBJ1-1; no clear D gene. V lost 0 bases to trimming and J lost 4 bases, with 0 bases between them. This CDR3 comprises 11 residues. CDR1 is SEHNR and CDR2 is FQNEAQ in the germline V gene (reference sequence). CDR3 sequence reads: CASSLATEAFF. In DNA form, the CDR3 reads TGTGCCAGCAGCTTAGCCACTGAAGCTTTCTTT.

The chain combines TRBV18 with TRBJ2-2; D is perhaps TRBD1 or TRBD2 (5 bases each). The ends were cut back, 3 bases at V and 7 bases at J, with 12 bases in the middle. The CDR3 totals 14 residues. Germline-derived CDR1 and CDR2 are KGHSH and LQKENI. The CDR3 spells CASSPVRDGGELFF. The DNA of the CDR3 is TGTGCCAGCTCACCGGTCAGGGACGGCGGGGAGCTGTTTTTT.

The J gene is TRBJ2-5, the V gene TRBV27, with 13 bases identical to TRBD2. The trim removed 6 bases at V and 5 bases at J, leaving 3 bases unmatched. Germline CDR1 is MNHEY and CDR2 is SMNVEV (reference sequence). CDR3 size: 14 residues. The CDR3 region is CASSWTSGSETQYF. The CDR3 DNA reads TGTGCCAGCAGCTGGACTAGCGGGAGTGAGACCCAGTACTTC.

The genes are TRBV20-1 and TRBJ2-1; no definite D call. The CDR3 contains 17 residues. Looked up from germline, CDR1 is DFQATT and CDR2 is SNEGSKA (reference sequence). V gave up 5 bases and J gave up 2 bases, with 22 bases separating them. In DNA, the CDR3 is TGCAGTGCTGTTAGTGAGACTGCACAAATGCCCTACAATGAGCAGTTCTTC. Translating it yields CSAVSETAQMPYNEQFF.

This chain joins TRBV27 and TRBJ2-1; D might be TRBD1 or TRBD2, each matching 5 bases. V lost 8 bases and J 7 bases, leaving 18 bases between the germline ends. From germline, CDR1 is MNHEY and CDR2 SMNVEV (reference sequence). The CDR3 runs to 14 residues. CDR3 sequence (DNA): TGTGCCAGCTGCCCCCAAGGGACGTGGAATGAGCAGTTCTTC. It is translated as CASCPQGTWNEQFF.

This chain connects TRBV6-2 or TRBV6-3 to TRBJ1-1, with TRBD1 as a possible D gene (5 bases). Looked up from germline, CDR1 is MNHEY and CDR2 is SVGEGT. Trimming left V 5 bases short and J 8 bases short, with 12 bases between. CDR3 length: 12 amino acids. The CDR3 loop is CASSDFDREAFF. DNA for the CDR3: TGTGCCAGCAGTGACTTCGACAGAGAAGCTTTCTTT.

The V call is TRBV20-1, the J call TRBJ1-4, with D tentatively TRBD1 (6 bases). This CDR3 has 13 amino acids. The germline CDR1 and CDR2 sequences are DFQATT and SNEGSKA (reference sequence). V was pared by 6 bases and J by 8 bases, with 16 bases between. The CDR3, as DNA: TGCAGTGCGCCGGGGCCCACAGGGGAAAAACTGTTTTTT. It translates to CSAPGPTGEKLFF.